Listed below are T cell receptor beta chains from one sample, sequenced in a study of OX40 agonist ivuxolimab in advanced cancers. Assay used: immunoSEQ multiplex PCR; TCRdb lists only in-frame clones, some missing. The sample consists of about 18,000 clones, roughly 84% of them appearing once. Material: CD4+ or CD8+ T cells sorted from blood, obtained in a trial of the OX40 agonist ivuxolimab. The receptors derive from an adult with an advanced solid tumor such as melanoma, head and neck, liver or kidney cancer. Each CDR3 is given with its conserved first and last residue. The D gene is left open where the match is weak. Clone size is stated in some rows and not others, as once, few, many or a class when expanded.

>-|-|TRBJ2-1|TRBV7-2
CASSLALWEQFF
TGTGCCAGCAGCTTAGCCCTGTGGGAGCAGTTCTTC
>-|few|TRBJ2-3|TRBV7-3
CASSEGGGRDTQYF
TGTGCCAGCAGCGAAGGGGGCGGGAGGGATACGCAGTATTTT
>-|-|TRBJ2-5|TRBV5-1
CASSAASLETQYF
TGCGCCAGCAGCGCGGCTAGTTTGGAGACCCAGTACTTC
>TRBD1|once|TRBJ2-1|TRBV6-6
CASRYDGTGANEQFF
TGTGCCAGCAGGTACGACGGGACAGGGGCCAATGAGCAGTTCTTC
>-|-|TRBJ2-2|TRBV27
CASSLGSGIHTGELFF
TGTGCCAGCAGTTTAGGATCGGGGATCCACACCGGGGAGCTGTTTTTT
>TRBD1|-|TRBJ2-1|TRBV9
CASSVIPGQGNNEQFF
TGTGCCAGCAGCGTGATACCGGGACAGGGGAATAATGAGCAGTTCTTC
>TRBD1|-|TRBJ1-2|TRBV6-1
CASGDNRGGNYGYTF
TGTGCCAGCGGAGATAACAGGGGCGGGAACTATGGCTACACCTTC
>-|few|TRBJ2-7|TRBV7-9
CASSLAGGSGDEQYF
TGTGCCAGCAGCTTAGCCGGTGGGAGCGGTGACGAGCAGTACTTC
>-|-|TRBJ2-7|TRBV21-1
CASSKESGAYSYEQYF
TGTGCCAGCAGCAAAGAGTCCGGGGCCTACTCCTACGAGCAGTACTTC
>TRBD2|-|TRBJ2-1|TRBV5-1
CASSLNNLAGNEQFF
TGCGCCAGCAGCTTGAATAACCTAGCGGGTAATGAGCAGTTCTTC
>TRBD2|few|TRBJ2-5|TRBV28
CASRRGLAGLGTQYF
TGTGCCAGCAGGAGGGGACTAGCGGGGCTGGGGACCCAGTACTTC
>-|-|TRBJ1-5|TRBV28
CASSLSGSNQPQHF
TGTGCCAGCAGTTTATCAGGGAGCAATCAGCCCCAGCATTTT
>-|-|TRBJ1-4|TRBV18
CASSPQGTENEKLFF
TGTGCCAGCTCACCACAGGGGACTGAAAATGAAAAACTGTTTTTT
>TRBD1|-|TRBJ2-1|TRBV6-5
CASSYDRGNEQFF
TGTGCCAGCAGTTACGACAGGGGTAATGAGCAGTTCTTC
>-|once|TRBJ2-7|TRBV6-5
CASSSSGGLLEQYF
-
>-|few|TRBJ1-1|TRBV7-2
CASSSRGLGTEAFF
TGTGCCAGCAGCTCCCGGGGTTTGGGCACTGAAGCTTTCTTT
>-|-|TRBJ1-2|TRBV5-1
CASSLPGGDGYTF
TGCGCCAGCAGCTTGCCTGGTGGGGATGGCTACACCTTC
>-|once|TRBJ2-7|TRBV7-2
CASSPPDRGAYEQYF
TGTGCCAGCAGCCCACCAGATCGTGGGGCCTACGAGCAGTACTTC
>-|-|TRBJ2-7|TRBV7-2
CASSLFPRGSYEQYF
TGTGCCAGCAGCTTATTTCCCAGGGGATCCTACGAGCAGTACTTC
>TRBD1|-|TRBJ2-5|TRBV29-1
CSVDGQGMRETQYF
TGCAGCGTTGACGGACAGGGGATGAGAGAGACCCAGTACTTC
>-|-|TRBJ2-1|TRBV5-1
CASAWGGVNEQFF
TGCGCCAGTGCGTGGGGGGGCGTAAATGAGCAGTTCTTC
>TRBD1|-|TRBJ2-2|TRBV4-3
CASSQVSGGYNTGELFF
TGCGCCAGCAGCCAAGTGTCAGGGGGATATAACACCGGGGAGCTGTTTTTT
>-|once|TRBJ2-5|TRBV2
CASSKELETQYF
TGTGCCAGCAGCAAGGAGTTAGAGACCCAGTACTTC
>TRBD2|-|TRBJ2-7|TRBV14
CASSQERLAGGSSREQYF
TGTGCCAGCAGCCAAGAACGGCTAGCGGGGGGATCCTCCCGGGAGCAGTACTTC
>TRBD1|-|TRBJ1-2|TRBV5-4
CASSEGQGSYGYTF
TGTGCCAGCAGCGAGGGACAGGGGAGCTATGGCTACACCTTC
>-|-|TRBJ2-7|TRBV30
CACLKVATGSSYEQYF
TGTGCCTGCCTAAAAGTGGCCACAGGGAGCTCCTACGAGCAGTACTTC
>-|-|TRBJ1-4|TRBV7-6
CASSARRVREKLFF
TGTGCCAGCAGCGCCCGCAGGGTCCGGGAAAAACTGTTTTTT
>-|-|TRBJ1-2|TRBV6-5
CASGDRTALYGYTF
TGTGCCAGCGGTGATCGGACAGCGCTTTATGGCTACACCTTC
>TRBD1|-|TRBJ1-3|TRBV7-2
CASSQGAGGNTIYF
TGTGCCAGCAGCCAGGGGGCAGGTGGAAACACCATATATTTT
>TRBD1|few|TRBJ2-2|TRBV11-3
CASSFGTVNTGELFF
TGTGCCAGCAGCTTCGGGACAGTGAACACCGGGGAGCTGTTTTTT
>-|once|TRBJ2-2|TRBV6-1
CASSDRELFF
TGTGCCAGCAGTGATAGGGAGCTGTTTTTT
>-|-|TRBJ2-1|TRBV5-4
CASSTPQGNEQFF
TGTGCCAGCAGCACGCCACAGGGCAATGAGCAGTTCTTC
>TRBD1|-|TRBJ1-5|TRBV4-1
CASSLGQANQPQHF
TGCGCCAGCAGCCTTGGACAGGCGAATCAGCCCCAGCATTTT
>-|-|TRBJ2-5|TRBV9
CASSVSGRVEVETQYF
TGTGCCAGCAGCGTTAGTGGCAGGGTGGAGGTTGAGACCCAGTACTTC
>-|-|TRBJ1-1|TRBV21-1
CASSSLMAVGGTEAFF
TGTGCCAGCAGTAGTTTGATGGCAGTTGGGGGCACTGAAGCTTTCTTT
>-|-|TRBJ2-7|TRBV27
CASKGRNNYEQYF
TGTGCCAGTAAGGGACGGAATAACTACGAGCAGTACTTC
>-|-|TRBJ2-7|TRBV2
CASSEQGIYEQYF
TGTGCCAGCAGTGAACAGGGGATCTACGAGCAGTACTTC
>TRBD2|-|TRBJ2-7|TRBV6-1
CASHRAGGRDEQYF
TGTGCCAGCCATCGGGCGGGAGGGAGGGACGAGCAGTACTTC
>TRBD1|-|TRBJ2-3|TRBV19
CASSIQGVTDTQYF
TGTGCCAGTAGTATTCAGGGGGTGACAGATACGCAGTATTTT
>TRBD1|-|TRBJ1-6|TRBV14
CASSQERRGQRNSPLHF
TGTGCCAGCAGCCAAGAACGCAGGGGGCAAAGGAATTCACCCCTCCACTTT
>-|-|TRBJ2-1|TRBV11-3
CASSLVSGNEQFF
TGTGCCAGCAGCTTAGTCTCGGGAAATGAGCAGTTCTTC
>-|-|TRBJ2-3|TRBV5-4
CASSYEGEGTDTQYF
TGTGCCAGCAGCTACGAGGGAGAGGGCACAGATACGCAGTATTTT